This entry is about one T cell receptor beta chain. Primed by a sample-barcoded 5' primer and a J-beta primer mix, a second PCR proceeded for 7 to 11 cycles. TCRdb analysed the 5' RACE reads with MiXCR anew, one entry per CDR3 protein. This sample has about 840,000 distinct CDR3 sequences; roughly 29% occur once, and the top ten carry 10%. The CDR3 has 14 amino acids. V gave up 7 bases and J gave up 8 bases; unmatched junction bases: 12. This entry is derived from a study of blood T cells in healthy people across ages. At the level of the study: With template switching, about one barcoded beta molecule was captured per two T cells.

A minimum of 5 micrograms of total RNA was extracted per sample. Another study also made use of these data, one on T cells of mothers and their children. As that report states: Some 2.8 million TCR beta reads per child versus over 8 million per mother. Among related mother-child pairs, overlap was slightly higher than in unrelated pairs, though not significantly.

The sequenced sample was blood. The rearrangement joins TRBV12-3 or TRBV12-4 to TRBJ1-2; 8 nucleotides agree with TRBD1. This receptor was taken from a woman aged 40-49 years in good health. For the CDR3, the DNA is TGTGCCAGCACCCCGGACAGGGAAGTTTTCGGCTACACCTTC. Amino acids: CASTPDREVFGYTF.